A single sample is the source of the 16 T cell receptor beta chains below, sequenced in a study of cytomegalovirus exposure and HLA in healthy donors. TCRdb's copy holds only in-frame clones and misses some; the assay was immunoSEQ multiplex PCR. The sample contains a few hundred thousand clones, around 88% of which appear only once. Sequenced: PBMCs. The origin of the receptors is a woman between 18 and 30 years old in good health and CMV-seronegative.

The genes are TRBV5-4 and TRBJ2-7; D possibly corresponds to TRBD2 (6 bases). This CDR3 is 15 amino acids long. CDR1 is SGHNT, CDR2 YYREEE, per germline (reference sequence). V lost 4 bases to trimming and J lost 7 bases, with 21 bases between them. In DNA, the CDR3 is TGTGCCAGCAGCAAAGGAGTAGCACCGGCGGGGGAGCAGTACTTC. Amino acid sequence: CASSKGVAPAGEQYF.

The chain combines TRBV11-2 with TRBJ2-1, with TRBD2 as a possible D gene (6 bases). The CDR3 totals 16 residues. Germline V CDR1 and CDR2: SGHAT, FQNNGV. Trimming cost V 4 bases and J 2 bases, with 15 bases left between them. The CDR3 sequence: CASSSPRGSTYNEQFF. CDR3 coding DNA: TGTGCCAGCAGCTCCCCGCGGGGTTCTACCTACAATGAGCAGTTCTTC.

The CDR3 here is CASRSGRRSDTQYF. CDR3 nucleotide sequence: TGTGCCAGCAGGAGCGGGAGAAGATCCGATACGCAGTATTTT. The rearrangement joins TRBV27 to TRBJ2-3, with TRBD2 identical over 8 bases. The CDR3 consists of 14 residues. The germline V gene has CDR1 MNHEY and CDR2 SMNVEV (reference sequence). J was trimmed by 6 bases and V by 6 bases; bases with no gene match: 8.

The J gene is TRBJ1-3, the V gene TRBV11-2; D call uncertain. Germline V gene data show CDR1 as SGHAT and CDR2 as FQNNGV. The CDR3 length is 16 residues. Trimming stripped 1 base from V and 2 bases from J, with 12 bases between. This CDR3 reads CASSLVSGGTGNTIYF. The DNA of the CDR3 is TGTGCCAGCAGCTTAGTGTCAGGTGGAACTGGAAACACCATATATTTT.

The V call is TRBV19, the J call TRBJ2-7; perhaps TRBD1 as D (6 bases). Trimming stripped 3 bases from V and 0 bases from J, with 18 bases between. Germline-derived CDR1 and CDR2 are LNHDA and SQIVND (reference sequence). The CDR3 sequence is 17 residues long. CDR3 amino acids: CASSMFGGIGNSYEQYF. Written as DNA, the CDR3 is TGTGCCAGTAGTATGTTTGGGGGCATAGGCAACTCCTACGAGCAGTACTTC.

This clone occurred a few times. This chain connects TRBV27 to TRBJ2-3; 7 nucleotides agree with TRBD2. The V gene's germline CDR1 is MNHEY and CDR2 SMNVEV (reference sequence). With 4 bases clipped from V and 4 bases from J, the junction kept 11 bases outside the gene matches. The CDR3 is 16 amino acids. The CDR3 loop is CASSSRDYKISDTQYF. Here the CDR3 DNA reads TGTGCCAGCAGTTCCAGGGACTACAAAATATCAGATACGCAGTATTTT.

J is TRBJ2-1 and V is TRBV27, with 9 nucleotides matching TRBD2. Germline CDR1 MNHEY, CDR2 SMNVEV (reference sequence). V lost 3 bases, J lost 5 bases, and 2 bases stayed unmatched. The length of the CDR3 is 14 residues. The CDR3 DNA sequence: TGTGCCAGCAGTTTGACTAGCGGTAACAATGAGCAGTTCTTC. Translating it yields CASSLTSGNNEQFF.

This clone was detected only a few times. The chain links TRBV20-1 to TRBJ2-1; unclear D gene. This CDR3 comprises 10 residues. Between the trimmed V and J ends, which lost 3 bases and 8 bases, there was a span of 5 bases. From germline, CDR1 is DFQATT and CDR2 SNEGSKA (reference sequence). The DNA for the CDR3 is TGCAGTGCTAGCCAGGATGAGCAGTTCTTC. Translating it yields CSASQDEQFF.

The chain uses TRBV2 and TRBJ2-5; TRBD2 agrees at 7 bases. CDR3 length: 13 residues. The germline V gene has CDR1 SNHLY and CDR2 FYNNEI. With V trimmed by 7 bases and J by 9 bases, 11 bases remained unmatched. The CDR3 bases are TGTGCCAGCAAAGTAAGGTCAAGCGGGGCCCAGTACTTC. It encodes CASKVRSSGAQYF.

The DNA for the CDR3 is TGTGCCAGCAGTTCACACGGGACAGGAGGATTATACGCTGGCTACACCTTC. Its translation: CASSSHGTGGLYAGYTF. The chain employs TRBV28 and TRBJ1-2; the match to TRBD1 covers 8 bases. CDR1 and CDR2 from the germline V gene are MDHEN and SYDVKM. The V and J ends lost 4 bases and 7 bases, in that order; junction bases with no gene match: 17. The CDR3 loop spans 17 amino acids.

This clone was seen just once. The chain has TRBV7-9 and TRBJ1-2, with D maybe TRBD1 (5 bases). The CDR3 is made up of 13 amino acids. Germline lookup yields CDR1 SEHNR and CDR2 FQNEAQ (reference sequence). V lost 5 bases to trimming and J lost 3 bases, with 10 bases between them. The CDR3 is CASSPRQYYGYTF. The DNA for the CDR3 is TGTGCCAGCAGCCCCCGACAGTACTATGGCTACACCTTC.

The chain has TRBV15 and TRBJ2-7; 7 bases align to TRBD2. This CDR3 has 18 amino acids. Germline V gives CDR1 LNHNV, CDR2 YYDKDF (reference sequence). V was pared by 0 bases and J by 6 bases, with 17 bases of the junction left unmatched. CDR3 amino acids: CATSRDEGLAVDQSEQYF. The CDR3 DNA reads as TGTGCCACCAGCAGAGATGAGGGCCTAGCGGTCGACCAATCCGAGCAGTACTTC.

The CDR3 DNA is TGTGCCAGCGGATTTGGGGGGTCCTACAATGAGCAGTTCTTC. It is translated as CASGFGGSYNEQFF. V is TRBV27 and J is TRBJ2-1; a weak D match, TRBD2 (6 bases). Trimming removed 8 bases from V and 1 base from J, with 12 bases in between. This CDR3 has 14 amino acids. Germline V gives CDR1 MNHEY, CDR2 SMNVEV (reference sequence).

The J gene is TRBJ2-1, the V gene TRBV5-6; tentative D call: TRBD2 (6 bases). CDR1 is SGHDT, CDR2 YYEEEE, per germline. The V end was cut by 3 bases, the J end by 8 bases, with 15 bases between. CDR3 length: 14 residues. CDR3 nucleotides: TGTGCCAGCAGCTACCTCCCGGAGGGTGATGAGCAGTTCTTC. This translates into CASSYLPEGDEQFF.

CDR3 sequence reads: CSVTGYSYNEQFF. The CDR3 bases are TGCAGCGTCACAGGGTACTCCTACAATGAGCAGTTCTTC. The chain couples TRBV29-1 to TRBJ2-1; the D gene is possibly TRBD1 (6 bases). V was pared by 6 bases and J by 0 bases, with 9 bases between. CDR1 and CDR2 (germline): SQVTM, ANQGSEA. This CDR3 comprises 13 residues.

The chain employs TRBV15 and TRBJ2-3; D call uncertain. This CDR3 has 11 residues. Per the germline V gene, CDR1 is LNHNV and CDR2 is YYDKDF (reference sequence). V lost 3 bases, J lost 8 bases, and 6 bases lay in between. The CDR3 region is CATSSTGTQYF. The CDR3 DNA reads TGTGCCACCAGCAGTACGGGTACGCAGTATTTT.